The 18 T cell receptor beta chains reported below all come from one sample, sequenced in a study of cytomegalovirus exposure and HLA in healthy donors. PCR employed 60 Vbeta and 13 Jbeta primers. The assay was immunoSEQ multiplex PCR, and TCRdb's table has in-frame clones only and misses some. The data hold about 140,000 clones, with about 68% observed a single time. Sequences were obtained from PBMCs. The receptor set was obtained from a human donor in good health.

This chain connects TRBV4-3 to TRBJ1-4; D not resolved. The V gene's germline CDR1 is LGHNA and CDR2 YSLEER. This CDR3 is built from 16 residues. The V end lost 1 base, the J end lost 1 base, and 10 bases lay between the germline ends. The CDR3 nucleotides are TGCGCCAGCAGCCAAGGTCAGGAAGTAACTAATGAAAAACTGTTTTTT. Amino acids: CASSQGQEVTNEKLFF.

This chain joins TRBV4-1 and TRBJ1-3, with 7 bases identical to TRBD1. The CDR3 contains 16 residues. Trimming cost V 0 bases and J 2 bases; bases outside gene matches: 4. Germline assignment: CDR1 MGHRA and CDR2 YSYEKL. The chain's CDR3 is CASSQDWGQTGNTIYF. Written as DNA, the CDR3 is TGCGCCAGCAGCCAAGATTGGGGACAGACTGGAAACACCATATATTTT.

This clone was detected a few times. The CDR3 DNA sequence: TGCAGCGTTGGCGAACCTAATGAAAAACTGTTTTTT. This gives the protein CSVGEPNEKLFF. The J gene is TRBJ1-4, the V gene TRBV29-1; no definite D call. This CDR3 region has 12 residues. V shed 4 bases and J shed 3 bases, with 6 bases lying between them. The germline gives CDR1 SQVTM, CDR2 ANQGSEA.

This clone appeared a few times. V gene TRBV28 combines with J gene TRBJ1-1; 10 nucleotides line up with TRBD1. V was pared by 9 bases and J by 6 bases, with 13 bases of the junction left unmatched. CDR1 and CDR2 (germline): MDHEN, SYDVKM. The CDR3 contains 15 residues. In DNA, the CDR3 is TGTGCCAGTGGGGGTCGGGGGACAGGGGTCGCTGAAGCTTTCTTT. Residues: CASGGRGTGVAEAFF.

V and J are TRBV19 and TRBJ2-2; 12 nucleotides line up with TRBD1. This CDR3 is 18 amino acids long. Per germline, CDR1 LNHDA and CDR2 SQIVND (reference sequence). With 1 base clipped from V and 4 bases from J, the junction kept 7 bases outside the gene matches. The CDR3 here is CASSIVGTGGGGTGELFF. Here the CDR3 DNA reads TGTGCCAGTAGTATAGTCGGGACAGGGGGCGGCGGCACCGGGGAGCTGTTTTTT.

This clone was observed a few times. This chain connects TRBV15 to TRBJ2-5; 11 bases align to TRBD2. The CDR3 runs to 15 residues. V lost 1 base to trimming and J lost 5 bases; unmatched junction nucleotides: 3. The germline gives CDR1 LNHNV, CDR2 YYDKDF (reference sequence). The CDR3 sequence is CATSRALAGEETQYF. As DNA, the CDR3 is TGTGCCACCAGCAGAGCACTAGCGGGAGAGGAGACCCAGTACTTC.

V is TRBV5-6 and J is TRBJ2-2, with 7 bases that match TRBD2. Germline loops: CDR1 SGHDT, CDR2 YYEEEE. Trimming at V came to 1 base and at J to 5 bases, leaving 8 bases not matched to a gene. This CDR3 comprises 16 residues. The CDR3 reads CASSLLRLAKTGELFF. The CDR3 DNA is TGTGCCAGCAGCTTGTTGCGACTAGCTAAAACCGGGGAGCTGTTTTTT.

In nucleotides, the CDR3 is TGCAGCGTTGGGGGGACAGGGGGTCTCGGCTACACCTTC. Amino acid sequence: CSVGGTGGLGYTF. The genes are TRBV29-1 and TRBJ1-2, with 11 bases fitting TRBD1. The ends lost 4 bases at V and 8 bases at J; junction bases unmatched: 6. The CDR3 spans 13 residues. Germline assignment: CDR1 SQVTM and CDR2 ANQGSEA.

The chain joins TRBV2 to TRBJ2-1; D is possibly TRBD2 (6 bases). This CDR3 is 15 amino acids long. Germline V gene sequence: CDR1 SNHLY, CDR2 FYNNEI. Trimming shortened V by 5 bases and J by 6 bases, and 17 bases separated the two germline ends. As DNA, the CDR3 is TGTGCCAGCAGTCCCGTTCCCGGGAGCCCCAATGAGCAGTTCTTC. Translating gives CASSPVPGSPNEQFF.

The CDR3 reads CASRPQRETSSYEQYF. CDR3 DNA sequence: TGTGCCAGCAGACCCCAACGAGAGACTAGCTCCTACGAGCAGTACTTC. The J gene is TRBJ2-5, the V gene TRBV7-9; D is possibly TRBD2 (6 bases). The J call is uncertain, as TRBJ2-7 better fits the DNA end. The CDR3 has 16 amino acids. The germline gives CDR1 SEHNR, CDR2 FQNEAQ (reference sequence).

This rearrangement joins TRBV19 to TRBJ2-5; 7 bases fit TRBD1. Unmatched junction bases numbered 7, after V lost 3 bases and J lost 3 bases. CDR1 and CDR2 from the germline V gene are LNHDA and SQIVND (reference sequence). The CDR3 extends over 15 amino acids. The CDR3 region has the DNA TGTGCCAGTAGTATCCTTGGGACAGCCGAAGAGACCCAGTACTTC. This codes for CASSILGTAEETQYF.

The J gene is TRBJ1-4, the V gene TRBV18; no clear D gene. The germline V gene has CDR1 KGHSH and CDR2 LQKENI. The CDR3 runs 13 residues. V was shortened by 5 bases and J by 4 bases, with 8 bases between the two germline ends. This CDR3 reads CASSSGVNEKLFF. CDR3 nucleotide sequence: TGTGCCAGCTCATCCGGGGTTAATGAAAAACTGTTTTTT.

The gene calls are TRBV5-8 and TRBJ2-2; perhaps TRBD1 as D (6 bases). The CDR3 spans 17 residues. Trimming left V 0 bases short and J 4 bases short, with 16 bases between. The germline CDR1 and CDR2 sequences are SGHTS and YDEGEE. The CDR3 protein is CASSLAYTAGVTGELFF. The CDR3 DNA follows: TGTGCCAGCAGCTTGGCCTACACGGCAGGGGTCACCGGGGAGCTGTTTTTT.

The chain links TRBV5-1 to TRBJ2-7; 8 bases align to TRBD1. The length of the CDR3 is 13 residues. The junction had 9 bases not matched to a gene; V was cut back by 4 bases and J by 9 bases. Germline V gene data show CDR1 as SGHRS and CDR2 as YFSETQ. The CDR3 DNA reads as TGCGCCAGCAGCGCGGGACAGGAGCGTCGGCAGTACTTC. This encodes CASSAGQERRQYF.

Here the CDR3 DNA reads TGTGCCAGCAGACTGACAGGGGGTGAGACCCAGTACTTC. This translates into CASRLTGGETQYF. The rearrangement links TRBV5-8 to TRBJ2-5, with TRBD1 matching over 9 bases. Trimming cost V 5 bases and J 5 bases; bases outside gene matches: 4. Germline CDR1 reads SGHTS; CDR2 reads YDEGEE. The CDR3 is 13 amino acids.

This sequence joins TRBV7-9 and TRBJ1-1; possibly TRBD1 for D (5 bases). This CDR3 contains 11 residues. V was shortened by 6 bases and J by 6 bases, with 8 bases between the two germline ends. Germline CDR1 and CDR2: SEHNR and FQNEAQ (reference sequence). The CDR3 protein is CASRQGSEAFF. The DNA of the CDR3 is TGTGCCAGCAGGCAGGGTTCTGAAGCTTTCTTT.

The chain combines TRBV7-6 with TRBJ2-5; TRBD2 matches at 11 bases. Trimming at V came to 5 bases and at J to 5 bases, leaving 10 bases not matched to a gene. The CDR3 loop spans 16 amino acids. The germline gives CDR1 SGHVS, CDR2 FNYEAQ. This chain's CDR3 is CASSARLAGSGETQYF. The CDR3 DNA sequence: TGTGCCAGCAGCGCCCGACTAGCGGGATCGGGGGAGACCCAGTACTTC. Based on the CDR3 plus reference TRBV7-6 and TRBJ2-5, the full variable domain is GAGVSQSPRYKVTKRGQDVALRCDPISGHVSLYWYRQALGQGPEFLTYFNYEAQQDKSGLPNDRFSAERPEGSISTLTIQRTEQRDSAMYRCASSARLAGSGETQYFGPGTRLLVL.

The gene calls are TRBV13 and TRBJ2-7; 8 nucleotides agree with TRBD2. V shed 6 bases and J 3 bases; nucleotides not matched to a gene: 7. Germline CDR1 and CDR2: PRHDT and FYEKMQ (reference sequence). There are 14 residues in the CDR3. This CDR3 is CASRTSGSVYEQYF. As DNA, the CDR3 is TGTGCCAGCAGAACGAGCGGGAGTGTCTACGAGCAGTACTTC.